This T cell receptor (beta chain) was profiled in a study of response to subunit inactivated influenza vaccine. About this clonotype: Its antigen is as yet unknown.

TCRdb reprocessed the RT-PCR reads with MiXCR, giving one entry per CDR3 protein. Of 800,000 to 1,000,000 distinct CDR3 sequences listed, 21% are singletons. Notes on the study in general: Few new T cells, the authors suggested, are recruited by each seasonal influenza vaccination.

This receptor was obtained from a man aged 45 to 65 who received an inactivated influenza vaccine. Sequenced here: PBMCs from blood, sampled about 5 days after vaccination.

The CDR3 reads CASSWGGRDYEQYF. Here the CDR3 DNA reads TGCGCCAGCAGTTGGGGGGGGCGCGACTACGAGCAGTACTTC. This chain links TRBV5-1 with TRBJ2-7, with D possibly matching TRBD2 (7 bases). V lost 5 bases and J 3 bases, leaving 15 bases between the germline ends. Germline V gene sequence: CDR1 SGHRS, CDR2 YFSETQ. The CDR3 sequence is 14 residues long.